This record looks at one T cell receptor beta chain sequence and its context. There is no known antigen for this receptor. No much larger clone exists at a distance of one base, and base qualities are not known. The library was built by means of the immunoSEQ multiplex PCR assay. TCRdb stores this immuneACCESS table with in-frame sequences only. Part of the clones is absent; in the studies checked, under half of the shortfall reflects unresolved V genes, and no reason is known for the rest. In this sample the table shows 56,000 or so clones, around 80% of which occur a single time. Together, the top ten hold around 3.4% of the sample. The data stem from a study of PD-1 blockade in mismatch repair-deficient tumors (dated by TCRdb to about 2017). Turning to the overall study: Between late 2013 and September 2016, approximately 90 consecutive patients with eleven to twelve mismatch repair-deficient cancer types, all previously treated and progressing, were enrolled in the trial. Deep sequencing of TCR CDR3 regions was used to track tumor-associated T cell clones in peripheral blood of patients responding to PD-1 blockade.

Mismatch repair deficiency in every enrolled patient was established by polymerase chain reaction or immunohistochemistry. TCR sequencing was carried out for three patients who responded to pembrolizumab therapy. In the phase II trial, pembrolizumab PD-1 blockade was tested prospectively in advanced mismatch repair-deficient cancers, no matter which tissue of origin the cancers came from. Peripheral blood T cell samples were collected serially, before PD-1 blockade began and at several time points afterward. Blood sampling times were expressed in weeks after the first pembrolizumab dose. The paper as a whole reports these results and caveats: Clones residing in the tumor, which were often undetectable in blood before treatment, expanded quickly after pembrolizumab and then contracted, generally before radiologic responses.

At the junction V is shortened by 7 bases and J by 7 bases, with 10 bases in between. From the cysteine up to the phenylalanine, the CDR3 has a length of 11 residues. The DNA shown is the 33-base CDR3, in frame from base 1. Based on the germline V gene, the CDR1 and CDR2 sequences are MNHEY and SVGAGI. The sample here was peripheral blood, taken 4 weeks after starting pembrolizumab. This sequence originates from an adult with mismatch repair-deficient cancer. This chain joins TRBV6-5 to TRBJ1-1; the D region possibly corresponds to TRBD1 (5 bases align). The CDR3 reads CASNRRGEAFF. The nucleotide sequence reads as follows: TGTGCCAGCAACCGTAGGGGTGAAGCTTTCTTT.